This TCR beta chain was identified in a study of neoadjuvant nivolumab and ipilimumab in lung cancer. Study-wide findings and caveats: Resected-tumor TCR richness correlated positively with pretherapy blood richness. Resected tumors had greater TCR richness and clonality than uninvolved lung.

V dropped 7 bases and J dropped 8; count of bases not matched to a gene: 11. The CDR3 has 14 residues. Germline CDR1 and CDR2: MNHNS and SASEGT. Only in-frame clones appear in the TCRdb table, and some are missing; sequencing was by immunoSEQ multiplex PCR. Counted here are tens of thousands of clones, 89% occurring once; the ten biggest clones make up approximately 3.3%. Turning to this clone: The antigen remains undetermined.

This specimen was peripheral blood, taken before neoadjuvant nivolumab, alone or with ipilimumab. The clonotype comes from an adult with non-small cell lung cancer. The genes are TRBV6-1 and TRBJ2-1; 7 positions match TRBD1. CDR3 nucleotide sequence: TGTGCCAGCAAAGGGGGCCTGGGGTACGATGAGCAGTTCTTC. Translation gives CASKGGLGYDEQFF.